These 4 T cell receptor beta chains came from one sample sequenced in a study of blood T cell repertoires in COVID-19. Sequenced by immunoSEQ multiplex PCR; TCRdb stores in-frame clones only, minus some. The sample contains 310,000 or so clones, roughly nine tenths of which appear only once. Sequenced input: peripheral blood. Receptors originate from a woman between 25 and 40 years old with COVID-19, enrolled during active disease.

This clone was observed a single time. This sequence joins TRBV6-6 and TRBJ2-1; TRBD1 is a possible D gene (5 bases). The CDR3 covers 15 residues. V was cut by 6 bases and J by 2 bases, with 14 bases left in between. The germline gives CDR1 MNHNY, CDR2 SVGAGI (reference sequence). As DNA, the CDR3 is TGTGCCAGCAGCAGGGAAGGAACACCCTACAATGAGCAGTTCTTC. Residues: CASSREGTPYNEQFF.

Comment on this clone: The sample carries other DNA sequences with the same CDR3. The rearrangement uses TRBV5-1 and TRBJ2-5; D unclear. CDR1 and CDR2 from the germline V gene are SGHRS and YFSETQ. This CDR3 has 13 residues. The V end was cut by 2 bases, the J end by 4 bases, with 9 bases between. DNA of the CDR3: TGCGCCAGCAGCTTAGAGGAAGGAGAGACCCAGTACTTC. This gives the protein CASSLEEGETQYF. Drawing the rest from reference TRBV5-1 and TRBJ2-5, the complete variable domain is KAGVTQTPRYLIKTRGQQVTLSCSPISGHRSVSWYQQTPGQGLQFLFEYFSETQRNKGNFPGRFSGRQFSNSRSEMNVSTLELGDSALYLCASSLEEGETQYFGPGTRLLVL.

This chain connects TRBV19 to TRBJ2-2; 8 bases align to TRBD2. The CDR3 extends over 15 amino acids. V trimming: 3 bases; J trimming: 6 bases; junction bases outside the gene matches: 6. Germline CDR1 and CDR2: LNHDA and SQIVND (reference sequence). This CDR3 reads CASSMGLGVPGELFF. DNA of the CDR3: TGTGCCAGTAGTATGGGACTAGGAGTGCCCGGGGAGCTGTTTTTT.

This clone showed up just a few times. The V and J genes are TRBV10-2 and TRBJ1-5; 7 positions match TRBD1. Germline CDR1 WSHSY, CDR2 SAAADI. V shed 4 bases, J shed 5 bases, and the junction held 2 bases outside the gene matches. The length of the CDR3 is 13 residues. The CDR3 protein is CASSVTGDQPQHF. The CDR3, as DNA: TGCGCCAGCAGTGTAACAGGGGATCAGCCCCAGCATTTT.